These 23 T cell receptor beta chains came from one sample sequenced in a study of blood T cell repertoires in COVID-19. Here immunoSEQ multiplex PCR was the method, and the copy in TCRdb shows in-frame clones only, minus some. The sample shows 140,000 to 150,000 clones, roughly 80% of them seen only once. What was sequenced was PBMCs or T cells enriched from blood (not recorded which). The receptors stem from a woman in her thirties or forties who had recovered from COVID-19.

The rearrangement uses TRBV24-1 and TRBJ1-3, with 12 bases aligning to TRBD1. Germline-derived CDR1 and CDR2 are KGHDR and SFDVKD. With V trimmed by 3 bases and J by 2 bases, 13 bases remained unmatched. The CDR3 consists of 20 residues. The CDR3 DNA is TGTGCCACCAGTGATCGGGGGACAGGGGGCGATTCGTTTGCTGGAAACACCATATATTTT. It yields the protein CATSDRGTGGDSFAGNTIYF.

Here the CDR3 reads CASNPGGGADYGYTF. CDR3 sequence (DNA): TGTGCCAGCAACCCGGGGGGGGGCGCTGACTATGGCTACACCTTC. This chain connects TRBV9 to TRBJ1-2; D may be TRBD1 (6 bases). V lost 6 bases to trimming and J lost 3 bases, with 18 bases between them. Germline values: CDR1 SGDLS, CDR2 YYNGEE. The CDR3 sequence is 15 residues long.

The chain employs TRBV28 and TRBJ2-3; D is uncertain. Trimming left V 7 bases short and J 2 bases short, with 13 bases between. This CDR3 is built from 14 residues. Germline V gene data show CDR1 as MDHEN and CDR2 as SYDVKM. The DNA for the CDR3 is TGTGCCAGCAACGAAGTAGAGATCACAGATACGCAGTATTTT. Amino acid sequence: CASNEVEITDTQYF.

This clone was picked up many times. V is TRBV5-1 and J is TRBJ2-7, with D possibly matching TRBD1 (6 bases). The CDR3 has 14 residues. Trimming stripped 3 bases from V and 1 base from J, with 11 bases between. The germline gives CDR1 SGHRS, CDR2 YFSETQ. In DNA form, the CDR3 reads TGCGCCAGCAGCTCCGGGACACATTCCTACGAGCAGTACTTC. It encodes CASSSGTHSYEQYF.

This chain uses TRBV5-5 with TRBJ1-1, with no clear D. CDR1 and CDR2 from the germline V gene are SGHKS and YYEKEE (reference sequence). This CDR3 is 14 amino acids long. Trimming took 0 bases from V and 8 from J, leaving 14 bases between them. The CDR3 DNA reads TGTGCCAGCAGCTTGGATCTGCGGGCCGGCGAAGCTTTCTTT. Protein product: CASSLDLRAGEAFF.

This rearrangement joins TRBV19 to TRBJ1-4; maybe TRBD1 (6 bases). V lost 5 bases, J lost 0 bases, and 13 bases lay in between. CDR3 length equals 16 residues. In germline, CDR1 is LNHDA, CDR2 SQIVND (reference sequence). CDR3 in DNA: TGTGCCAGTAGTGGGGGGGGCCTCGCAACTAATGAAAAACTGTTTTTT. Translating it yields CASSGGGLATNEKLFF.

This chain connects TRBV19 to TRBJ2-3, with 9 bases matching TRBD2. The CDR3 has 17 amino acids. After removal of 5 bases from V and 3 bases from J, the junction contained 12 bases not matched to a gene. Per the germline V gene, CDR1 is LNHDA and CDR2 is SQIVND (reference sequence). For the CDR3, the DNA is TGTGCCAGTAGTCTTCCGCTGCGGGAGGGCCCGACAGATACGCAGTATTTT. Its protein product is CASSLPLREGPTDTQYF.

The rearrangement links TRBV29-1 to TRBJ1-3; D is uncertain. The CDR3 totals 13 residues. In germline, CDR1 is SQVTM, CDR2 ANQGSEA. V was clipped by 5 bases and J by 2 bases, with 10 bases between them. The CDR3 region is CSVLRAAGNTIYF. The CDR3 DNA sequence: TGCAGCGTTCTGAGGGCGGCTGGAAACACCATATATTTT.

A remark on this clone: This specimen includes other DNA sequences encoding the same CDR3. The chain recombines TRBV27 with TRBJ2-2; D is uncertain. CDR3 length: 13 residues. V was trimmed by 3 bases and J by 5 bases, leaving 7 bases between them. Germline V lookup: CDR1 MNHEY, CDR2 SMNVEV (reference sequence). The CDR3 loop reads CASSFSRTGELFF. Written as DNA, the CDR3 is TGTGCCAGCAGTTTCTCCAGGACCGGGGAGCTGTTTTTT.

The rearrangement joins TRBV18 to TRBJ2-2, with D uncertain. V dropped 2 bases and J dropped 2 bases, with 6 bases sitting between them. In germline, CDR1 is KGHSH, CDR2 LQKENI. This CDR3 spans 14 amino acids. CDR3 bases: TGTGCCAGCTCACCAGACTTAAACACCGGGGAGCTGTTTTTT. It specifies CASSPDLNTGELFF.

The genes are TRBV7-9 and TRBJ1-1; weak D call: TRBD1 (5 bases). Trimming cost V 4 bases and J 11 bases, with 17 bases left between them. The germline V gene has CDR1 SEHNR and CDR2 FQNEAQ (reference sequence). The CDR3 has 13 residues. The CDR3 protein is CASSSQGDPSAFF. The CDR3 DNA reads as TGTGCCAGCAGCTCGCAAGGGGATCCATCGGCTTTCTTT.

The chain combines TRBV2 with TRBJ2-5, with TRBD2 as a possible D gene (6 bases). V lost 7 bases, J lost 4 bases, and 13 bases lay in between. Germline values: CDR1 SNHLY, CDR2 FYNNEI. The CDR3 contains 13 residues. This CDR3 is CASTGGTGETQYF. The CDR3 DNA is TGTGCCAGCACCGGCGGGACCGGAGAGACCCAGTACTTC.

V is TRBV30 and J is TRBJ2-5, with D maybe TRBD1 (5 bases). The ends were cut back, 3 bases at V and 4 bases at J, with 15 bases in the middle. Germline V CDR1 and CDR2: GTSNPN, SVGIG (reference sequence). CDR3 size: 14 residues. CDR3 loop: CAWRLGRGPETQYF. The CDR3 DNA sequence: TGTGCCTGGAGGTTAGGTAGGGGTCCAGAGACCCAGTACTTC.

This chain connects TRBV6-5 to TRBJ1-3, with D possibly being TRBD1 (6 bases). Germline CDR1 reads MNHEY; CDR2 reads SVGAGI. V was pared by 4 bases and J by 8 bases, with 15 bases between. This CDR3 is 14 amino acids long. The CDR3 nucleotides read TGTGCCAGCAGTTCAGGCGCAGGGGCAGACACCATATATTTT. Protein sequence: CASSSGAGADTIYF.

This rearrangement joins TRBV6-5 to TRBJ1-2, with D uncertain. Trimming removed 6 bases from V and 4 bases from J, with 12 bases in between. The germline CDR1 and CDR2 sequences are MNHEY and SVGAGI. This CDR3 spans 13 amino acids. The CDR3, as DNA: TGTGCCAGCAGCCGGACGGACTTCTATGGCTACACCTTC. Residues: CASSRTDFYGYTF.

V usage is TRBV28 and J usage is TRBJ1-5; TRBD1 matches 7 bases. Germline V CDR1 and CDR2: MDHEN, SYDVKM. CDR3 length: 15 amino acids. Trimming removed 4 bases from V and 4 bases from J; junction bases left unmatched: 7. Here the CDR3 DNA reads TGTGCCAGCAGTTCAGGGGGATGGTGGAATCAGCCCCAGCATTTT. This sequence encodes CASSSGGWWNQPQHF.

This sequence joins TRBV6-2 or TRBV6-3 and TRBJ2-3; no clear D. The germline V gene has CDR1 MNHEY and CDR2 SVGEGT. Trimming stripped 0 bases from V and 6 bases from J, with 4 bases between. The CDR3 length is 12 residues. The CDR3 DNA reads TGTGCCAGCAGTTACTCCGTGGATACGCAGTATTTT. It specifies CASSYSVDTQYF.

The rearrangement uses TRBV15 and TRBJ2-5, with D perhaps matching TRBD2 (5 bases). CDR3 length equals 13 residues. Germline CDR1 is LNHNV and CDR2 is YYDKDF (reference sequence). The V end lost 4 bases, the J end lost 4 bases, and 10 bases lay between the germline ends. Here the CDR3 DNA reads TGTGCCACCAGCATTGACTATATAGAGACCCAGTACTTC. This translates into CATSIDYIETQYF.

V usage is TRBV9 and J usage is TRBJ2-5, with D perhaps TRBD2 (6 bases). The CDR3 covers 15 residues. The V end was cut by 0 bases, the J end by 4 bases, with 13 bases between. CDR1 is SGDLS, CDR2 YYNGEE, per germline. The CDR3 region has the DNA TGTGCCAGCAGCGTAGGGGCAGCGGGCGTAGAGACCCAGTACTTC. Encoded protein: CASSVGAAGVETQYF.

The rearrangement uses TRBV5-6 and TRBJ1-1; D unresolved. V lost 1 base, J lost 7 bases, and 11 bases lay in between. This CDR3 spans 13 amino acids. Germline loops: CDR1 SGHDT, CDR2 YYEEEE. CDR3 sequence reads: CASSLYLASEAFF. The CDR3 DNA sequence: TGTGCCAGCAGCTTGTATCTGGCCAGTGAAGCTTTCTTT.

The chain uses TRBV13 and TRBJ2-7; 7 bases align to TRBD2. The CDR3 sequence is 14 residues long. The J segment lost 3 bases and the V segment lost 1 base, leaving 3 bases of the junction unmatched. Germline values: CDR1 PRHDT, CDR2 FYEKMQ (reference sequence). CDR3 nucleotides: TGTGCCAGCAGCTTAGCGGGAGGAAGCTACGAGCAGTACTTC. Its translation is CASSLAGGSYEQYF.

This chain connects TRBV6-5 to TRBJ2-1, with D possibly matching TRBD2 (5 bases). CDR1 and CDR2 (germline): MNHEY, SVGAGI. V lost 4 bases and J 7 bases, leaving 20 bases between the germline ends. The CDR3 is 16 amino acids. CDR3 in amino acids: CASSFLSSPLVNEQFF. CDR3 sequence (DNA): TGTGCCAGCAGTTTCCTGTCTAGCCCTTTGGTGAATGAGCAGTTCTTC.

The rearrangement joins TRBV6-5 to TRBJ2-1, with D perhaps TRBD2 (6 bases). V was pared by 6 bases and J by 0 bases, with 12 bases between. The CDR3 extends over 15 amino acids. The germline gives CDR1 MNHEY, CDR2 SVGAGI. This CDR3 reads CASRVSGSSYNEQFF. CDR3 coding DNA: TGTGCCAGCAGGGTTAGCGGTAGCTCCTACAATGAGCAGTTCTTC.